This entry is about one TCR beta chain. This specimen comes from a study of OX40 agonist ivuxolimab in advanced cancers. The method was immunoSEQ multiplex PCR; TCRdb's version includes in-frame clones alone and lacks a portion of them. Of 69,000 or so clones in the sample, over 65% were seen once. Germline CDR1 reads SGDLS; CDR2 reads YYNGEE. The CDR3 extends over 16 amino acids. Trimming left V 0 bases short and J 3 bases short, with 12 bases between. The V call is TRBV9, the J call TRBJ2-2, with D tentatively TRBD1 (5 bases). This receptor was identified in an adult with an advanced solid tumor such as melanoma, head and neck, liver or kidney cancer. The sequenced sample was CD4+ or CD8+ T cells sorted from blood, obtained in a trial of the OX40 agonist ivuxolimab. The CDR3: CASSVAATRDTGELFF. CDR3 coding DNA: TGTGCCAGCAGCGTAGCGGCTACCAGGGACACCGGGGAGCTGTTTTTT.